These 30 T cell receptor beta chains originate from one sample sequenced in a study of regulatory T cells in long-lasting Graves disease. TCR beta libraries were built with iRepertoire HTBI primers and Arm-PCR of CDR3 regions. TCRdb reprocessed the multiplex PCR reads via MiXCR and lists one record per CDR3 protein. Of 400,000 or so distinct CDR3 sequences in the sample, 23% were seen once. Time point indicated: persistent/refractory GD, antithyroid drugs over 5 years with positive TRAb. Making the TCR library involved RNA that had been extracted from PBMCs. The sample was peripheral blood mononuclear cells (PBMCs), taken when the disease was refractory, from a patient treated with antithyroid drugs. The receptor set was obtained from a female donor with Graves disease.

V is TRBV12-3 or TRBV12-4 and J is TRBJ1-3; D is undetermined. This CDR3 has 15 residues. Between the trimmed V and J ends, which lost 3 bases and 3 bases, there was a span of 12 bases. CDR3 sequence reads: CASSFFGQSGNTIYF. The CDR3 nucleotides read TGTGCCAGCAGTTTTTTTGGGCAGAGTGGAAACACCATATATTTT.

V and J are TRBV20-1 and TRBJ1-1; D is unresolved. The germline V gene encodes CDR1 DFQATT and CDR2 SNEGSKA (reference sequence). CDR3 size: 15 residues. Trimming pared 0 bases from V and 1 base from J, leaving 12 bases between. The CDR3 nucleotides read TGCAGTGCTAGAGAGACCGACATGAGGAACACTGAAGCTTTCTTT. Translated, it gives CSARETDMRNTEAFF.

The rearrangement joins TRBV30 to TRBJ1-3; the D is unclear. Trimming pared 0 bases from V and 0 bases from J, leaving 12 bases between. CDR1 is GTSNPN and CDR2 is SVGIG in the germline V gene (reference sequence). The CDR3 is made up of 16 amino acids. The CDR3 spells CAWSVTPPVSGNTIYF. DNA of the CDR3: TGTGCCTGGAGTGTAACCCCCCCAGTCTCTGGAAACACCATATATTTT.

At least ten counts were recorded for this clonotype. CDR3 region: CASSLSWGTYEQYF. In DNA, the CDR3 is TGTGCCAGCAGTTTATCGTGGGGTACGTACGAGCAGTACTTC. The chain carries TRBV2 and TRBJ2-7; D call uncertain. Trimming removed 5 bases from V and 4 bases from J, with 15 bases in between. CDR1 is SNHLY and CDR2 is FYNNEI in the germline V gene. The CDR3 covers 14 residues.

This clonotype was detected ten times or more. The chain is built from TRBV28 and TRBJ2-7; a possible D gene is TRBD1 (5 bases). This CDR3 has 15 amino acids. With 8 bases removed from V and 2 bases from J, the gap between germline ends came to 19 bases. Germline values: CDR1 MDHEN, CDR2 SYDVKM. The CDR3 coding sequence is TGTGCCAGCGGATGGATCAGGGTATTTCCCTACGAGCAGTACTTC. Its translation: CASGWIRVFPYEQYF. The variable domain in full, completed from reference TRBV28 and TRBJ2-7, reads DVKVTQSSRYLVKRTGEKVFLECVQDMDHENMFWYRQDPGLGLRLIYFSYDVKMKEKGDIPEGYSVSREKKERFSLILESASTNQTSMYLCASGWIRVFPYEQYFGPGTRLTVT.

The chain is built from TRBV7-2 and TRBJ1-5, with D unresolved. The V end was cut by 8 bases, the J end by 0 bases, with 8 bases between. Looked up from germline, CDR1 is SGHTA and CDR2 is FQGNSA. The CDR3 totals 13 residues. This chain's CDR3 is CASADDSNQPQHF. CDR3 DNA sequence: TGTGCCAGCGCGGATGATAGCAATCAGCCCCAGCATTTT.

This clonotype showed up many times. The genes are TRBV29-1 and TRBJ1-2; D unresolved. CDR1 SQVTM and CDR2 ANQGSEA come from the germline V gene. This CDR3 contains 14 residues. V was pared by 1 base and J by 2 bases, with 11 bases between. Here the CDR3 reads CSVEAYRGNYGYTF. DNA for the CDR3: TGCAGCGTTGAAGCCTATAGAGGGAACTATGGCTACACCTTC.

Many counts were recorded for this clonotype. The chain combines TRBV2 with TRBJ1-2; D not certain. V was pared by 6 bases and J by 1 base, with 9 bases between. The CDR3 consists of 13 residues. CDR1 is SNHLY, CDR2 FYNNEI, per germline. CDR3 sequence (DNA): TGTGCCAGCAGCCAGGACCTTAACTATGGCTACACCTTC. Protein sequence: CASSQDLNYGYTF.

The chain joins TRBV7-8 to TRBJ1-2, with D possibly being TRBD1 (5 bases). The CDR3 is made up of 14 amino acids. Looked up from germline, CDR1 is SGHVS and CDR2 is FQNEAQ. V was cut by 8 bases and J by 8 bases, with 21 bases left in between. CDR3 amino acids: CASGGPGTRRGYTF. In DNA form, the CDR3 reads TGTGCCAGCGGCGGCCCAGGGACGAGGAGAGGCTACACCTTC.

This clonotype showed up many times. A much larger clone differs by one base, so this may be a read error. This chain joins TRBV24-1 and TRBJ2-7, with D hard to call. The V end was cut by 5 bases, the J end by 3 bases, with 1 base between. This CDR3 spans 10 amino acids. Germline CDR1 KGHDR, CDR2 SFDVKD. The CDR3 DNA reads TGTGCCACCAGTGTCTACGAGCAGTACTTC. Translated: CATSVYEQYF.

This chain links TRBV5-1 with TRBJ2-5, with 8 bases lining up with TRBD1. The V and J ends lost 2 bases and 5 bases, in that order; junction bases with no gene match: 8. The CDR3 covers 15 residues. Per the germline V gene, CDR1 is SGHRS and CDR2 is YFSETQ. CDR3 residues: CASSFRQGPYETQYF. DNA for the CDR3: TGCGCCAGCAGCTTCAGACAGGGGCCGTACGAGACCCAGTACTTC.

This clonotype was seen repeatedly, ten times or more. The chain has TRBV2 and TRBJ2-5; weak D call: TRBD1 (6 bases). CDR3 length: 14 amino acids. V dropped 5 bases and J dropped 1 base, with 11 bases sitting between them. Germline V CDR1 and CDR2: SNHLY, FYNNEI. The CDR3 protein is CASSYRDTQETQYF. The CDR3 coding sequence is TGTGCCAGCAGTTACCGGGACACCCAAGAGACCCAGTACTTC. Variable domain in full (rest from reference TRBV2 and TRBJ2-5): EPEVTQTPSHQVTQMGQEVILRCVPISNHLYFYWYRQILGQKVEFLVSFYNNEISEKSEIFDDQFSVERPDGSNFTLKIRSTKLEDSAMYFCASSYRDTQETQYFGPGTRLLVL.

The chain links TRBV11-2 to TRBJ2-7; no reliable D call. This CDR3 comprises 14 residues. Looked up from germline, CDR1 is SGHAT and CDR2 is FQNNGV. V was pared by 5 bases and J by 3 bases, with 14 bases between. CDR3: CASSPRSTFYEQYF. CDR3 nucleotides: TGTGCCAGCAGCCCACGGTCTACGTTCTACGAGCAGTACTTC. The entire variable domain, with the rest obtained from reference TRBV11-2 and TRBJ2-7, is as follows: EAGVAQSPRYKIIEKRQSVAFWCNPISGHATLYWYQQILGQGPKLLIQFQNNGVVDDSQLPKDRFSAERLKGVDSTLKIQPAKLEDSAVYLCASSPRSTFYEQYFGPGTRLTVT.

This chain uses TRBV6-1 with TRBJ2-1; no clear D. V lost 11 bases, J lost 0 bases, and 8 bases lay in between. The CDR3 is 12 amino acids. Germline CDR1 and CDR2: MNHNS and SASEGT. In nucleotides, the CDR3 is TGTGCCGTAGAGAGCTCCTACAATGAGCAGTTCTTC. It yields the protein CAVESSYNEQFF.

There are many counts of this clonotype. This chain uses TRBV10-3 with TRBJ1-4, with D maybe TRBD1 (5 bases). V gave up 5 bases and J gave up 7 bases, with 8 bases separating them. The CDR3 runs 12 residues. Germline values: CDR1 ENHRY, CDR2 SYGVKD. CDR3 sequence (DNA): TGTGCCATCAGTTATGGGGGTGAAAAACTGTTTTTT. Its protein product is CAISYGGEKLFF.

There are a few counts of this clonotype. V usage is TRBV7-9 and J usage is TRBJ2-2, with TRBD1 as a possible D gene (6 bases). Germline V gives CDR1 SEHNR, CDR2 FQNEAQ (reference sequence). This CDR3 comprises 15 residues. Trimming removed 6 bases at V and 0 bases at J, with 11 bases between. The chain's CDR3 is CASRVTGSNTGELFF. CDR3 in DNA: TGTGCCAGCAGAGTAACAGGGTCGAACACCGGGGAGCTGTTTTTT.

This rearrangement joins TRBV18 to TRBJ1-5; D is ambiguous. The germline gives CDR1 KGHSH, CDR2 LQKENI. The CDR3 is made up of 16 amino acids. With 0 bases removed from V and 2 bases from J, the gap between germline ends came to 11 bases. CDR3 DNA sequence: TGTGCCAGCTCACCACCTTTTTTCGGGGGCAATCAGCCCCAGCATTTT. Protein: CASSPPFFGGNQPQHF.

On this clonotype itself: Relative to the germline gene, one junction end is altered; a read error may explain this. The chain couples TRBV7-2 to TRBJ1-1; 8 bases fit TRBD1. There are 16 residues in the CDR3. CDR1 is SGHTA and CDR2 is FQGNSA in the germline V gene. Here the CDR3 reads CASRQPIRGPYTEAFF. The CDR3 DNA sequence: TGCGCCAGCAGACAGCCGATCAGGGGGCCATACACTGAAGCTTTCTTT.

The V and J genes are TRBV14 and TRBJ2-7, with 7 bases lining up with TRBD2. CDR3 length: 15 amino acids. Per the germline V gene, CDR1 is SGHDN and CDR2 is FVKESK. With V trimmed by 1 base and J by 6 bases, 9 bases remained unmatched. The DNA of the CDR3 is TGTGCCAGCAGCCAAGGGGGCGCGGGAGATGTCGAGCAGTACTTC. Encoded protein: CASSQGGAGDVEQYF.

This clonotype has ten or more counts. The CDR3 nucleotides are TGTGCCAGCAACAAATCCGGGACAGGGGGGTACAATCAGCCCCAGCATTTT. Translated: CASNKSGTGGYNQPQHF. The chain employs TRBV28 and TRBJ1-5; 11 nucleotides line up with TRBD1. Looked up from germline, CDR1 is MDHEN and CDR2 is SYDVKM. CDR3 length: 17 residues. With 7 bases clipped from V and 3 bases from J, the junction kept 11 bases outside the gene matches.

The genes are TRBV6-2 or TRBV6-3 and TRBJ2-7, with TRBD1 identical over 12 bases. This CDR3 comprises 14 residues. From germline, CDR1 is MNHEY and CDR2 SVGEGT. J lost 4 bases, V lost 6 bases, and 4 bases had no gene match. The DNA for the CDR3 is TGTGCCAGCAGAACGGGACAGGGGGCGTACGAGCAGTACTTC. It is translated as CASRTGQGAYEQYF.

In its sample, this clonotype was seen many times. This chain uses TRBV28 with TRBJ2-7; D is possibly TRBD2 (5 bases). Trimming removed 2 bases from V and 6 bases from J, with 17 bases in between. Per the germline V gene, CDR1 is MDHEN and CDR2 is SYDVKM. The CDR3 length is 15 residues. The CDR3 loop is CASSLTRAGTGEQYF. DNA of the CDR3: TGTGCCAGCAGTTTAACTAGGGCAGGAACCGGCGAGCAGTACTTC.

This clonotype was counted only a few times. This chain links TRBV3-1 with TRBJ2-7; D not resolved. V lost 0 bases and J 0 bases, leaving 12 bases between the germline ends. This CDR3 region has 16 residues. Looked up from germline, CDR1 is LGHDT and CDR2 is YNNKEL (reference sequence). This CDR3 is CASSQDVAYSSYEQYF. The CDR3 bases are TGTGCCAGCAGCCAAGATGTGGCTTATAGCTCCTACGAGCAGTACTTC.

This clonotype was picked up many times. The chain uses TRBV6-5 and TRBJ2-4, with D tentatively TRBD1 or TRBD2 (5 bases each). Per germline, CDR1 MNHEY and CDR2 SVGAGI. V was clipped by 0 bases and J by 4 bases, with 7 bases between them. The CDR3 is 14 amino acids. The DNA for the CDR3 is TGTGCCAGCAGTTACTCCGGGGCTAAAAACATTCAGTACTTC. Its protein product is CASSYSGAKNIQYF.

This clonotype was seen a handful of times. The chain uses TRBV3-1 and TRBJ2-5; D is perhaps TRBD2 (5 bases). Germline V lookup: CDR1 LGHDT, CDR2 YNNKEL (reference sequence). The CDR3 is 15 amino acids. The V end lost 4 bases, the J end lost 2 bases, and 14 bases lay between the germline ends. The CDR3 DNA sequence: TGTGCCAGCAGCCCAAGTCTGGAGCGGCAAGAGACCCAGTACTTC. Translation: CASSPSLERQETQYF.

This clonotype came up a few times. One end of the junction is discordant with germline, which a read error may explain. V is TRBV7-9 and J is TRBJ2-5, with 7 bases matching TRBD1. The length of the CDR3 is 15 residues. Germline CDR1 reads SEHNR; CDR2 reads FQNEAQ (reference sequence). CDR3 coding DNA: TGTGCCAGTGTTCTAGGAGGACAGGTTAAAGAGGCCCAGTACTTC. The encoded protein is CASVLGGQVKEAQYF. Based on the CDR3 plus reference TRBV7-9 and TRBJ2-5, the full variable domain is DTGVSQNPRHKITKRGQNVTFRCDPISEHNRLYWYRQTLGQGPEFLTYFQNEAQLEKSRLLSDRFSAERPKGSFSTLEIQRTEQGDSAMYLCASVLGGQVKEAQYFGPGTRLLVL.

V and J are TRBV19 and TRBJ1-6, with TRBD1 matching 7 bases. The CDR3 runs 15 residues. V trimming: 4 bases; J trimming: 7 bases; junction bases outside the gene matches: 7. Germline CDR1 and CDR2: LNHDA and SQIVND (reference sequence). CDR3 residues: CASSNIDRENSPLHF. CDR3 nucleotides: TGTGCCAGTAGTAACATCGACAGGGAAAATTCACCCCTCCACTTT.

In its sample, this clonotype was seen a few times. V is TRBV6-1 and J is TRBJ2-5, with 9 bases aligning to TRBD2. V dropped 5 bases and J dropped 3; count of bases not matched to a gene: 10. The CDR3 runs to 16 residues. CDR1 MNHNS and CDR2 SASEGT come from the germline V gene. The CDR3 DNA reads TGTGCCAGCAGTCTAGGACTAGCGTTGGCGGAAGAGACCCAGTACTTC. This codes for CASSLGLALAEETQYF.

This clonotype was recorded at least ten times. The chain is built from TRBV28 and TRBJ2-5; 7 bases map to TRBD2. V lost 3 bases to trimming and J lost 4 bases; unmatched junction nucleotides: 2. The CDR3 is 13 amino acids. Germline V gene sequence: CDR1 MDHEN, CDR2 SYDVKM. Here the CDR3 reads CASSFPGGETQYF. The CDR3 nucleotides are TGTGCCAGCAGTTTCCCGGGAGGAGAGACCCAGTACTTC.

V is TRBV19 and J is TRBJ1-3; weak D call: TRBD1 (5 bases). V was pared by 10 bases and J by 0 bases, with 16 bases between. CDR3 length equals 15 residues. Germline V lookup: CDR1 LNHDA, CDR2 SQIVND (reference sequence). This CDR3 is CATSQGSGSGNTIYF. In DNA, the CDR3 is TGTGCCACCAGCCAGGGATCCGGCTCTGGAAACACCATATATTTT.